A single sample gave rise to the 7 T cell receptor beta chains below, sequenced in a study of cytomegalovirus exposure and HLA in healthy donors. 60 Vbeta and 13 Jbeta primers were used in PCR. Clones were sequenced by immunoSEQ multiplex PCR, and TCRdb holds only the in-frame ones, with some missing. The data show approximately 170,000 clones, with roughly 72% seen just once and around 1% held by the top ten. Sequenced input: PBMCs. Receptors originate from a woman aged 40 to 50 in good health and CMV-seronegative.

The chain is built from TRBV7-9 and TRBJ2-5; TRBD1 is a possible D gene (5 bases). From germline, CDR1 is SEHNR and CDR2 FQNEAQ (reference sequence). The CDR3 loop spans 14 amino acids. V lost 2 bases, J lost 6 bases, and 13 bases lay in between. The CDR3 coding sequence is TGTGCCAGCAGCTTATCAGCAGGGATAAAGACCCAGTACTTC. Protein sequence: CASSLSAGIKTQYF.

CDR3 bases: TGTGCCTGGAGTCGAGACGGGCCCCCGGAGGCACCCCTCCACTTT. This translates into CAWSRDGPPEAPLHF. The chain is built from TRBV30 and TRBJ1-6; no clear D. The CDR3 contains 15 residues. V lost 2 bases and J 11 bases, leaving 19 bases between the germline ends. Germline CDR1 is GTSNPN and CDR2 is SVGIG (reference sequence).

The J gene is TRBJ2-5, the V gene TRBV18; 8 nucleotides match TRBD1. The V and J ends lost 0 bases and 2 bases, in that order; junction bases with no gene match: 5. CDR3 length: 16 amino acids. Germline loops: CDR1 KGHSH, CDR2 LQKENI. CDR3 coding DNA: TGTGCCAGCTCACCACCGAGTCGGACAGGGCAAGAGACCCAGTACTTC. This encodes CASSPPSRTGQETQYF.

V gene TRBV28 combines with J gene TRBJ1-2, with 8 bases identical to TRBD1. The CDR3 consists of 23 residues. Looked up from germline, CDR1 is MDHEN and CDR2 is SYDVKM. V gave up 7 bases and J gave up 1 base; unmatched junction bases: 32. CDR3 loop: CASTFTFPSLTGALPQINYGYTF. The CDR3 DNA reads TGTGCCAGCACTTTCACCTTCCCCTCTTTGACAGGGGCTCTCCCCCAGATTAACTATGGCTACACCTTC.

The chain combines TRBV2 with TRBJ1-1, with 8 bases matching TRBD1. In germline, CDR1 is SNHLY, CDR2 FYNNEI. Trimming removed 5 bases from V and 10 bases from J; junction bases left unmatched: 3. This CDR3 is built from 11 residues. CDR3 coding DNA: TGTGCCAGCAGTCGAGACAGGGGAGCTTTCTTT. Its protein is CASSRDRGAFF.

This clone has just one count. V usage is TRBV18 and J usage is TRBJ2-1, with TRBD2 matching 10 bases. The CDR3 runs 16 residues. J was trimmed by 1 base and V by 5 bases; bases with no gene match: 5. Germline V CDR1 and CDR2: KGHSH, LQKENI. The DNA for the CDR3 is TGTGCCAGCTCAAGGTCTAGCGGGGGATCCTACAATGAGCAGTTCTTC. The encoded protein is CASSRSSGGSYNEQFF.

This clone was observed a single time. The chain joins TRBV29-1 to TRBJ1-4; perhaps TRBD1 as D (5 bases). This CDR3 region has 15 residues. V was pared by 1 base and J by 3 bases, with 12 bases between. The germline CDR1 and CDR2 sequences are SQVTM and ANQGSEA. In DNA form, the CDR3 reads TGCAGCGTTGAAGGGGTCTGGGGGGCTAATGAAAAACTGTTTTTT. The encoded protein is CSVEGVWGANEKLFF.